These 29 T cell receptor beta chains originate from one sample sequenced in a study of shared T cell receptors in the human thymus (dated by TCRdb to the early 2020s). Libraries were prepared through the immunoSEQ multiplex PCR assay. Held by TCRdb, this immuneACCESS table contains in-frame sequences only and omits some clones. Under half of the omission traces to an unresolved V gene where checked; the cause of the rest is unknown. The sample profile shows hundreds of thousands of clones; 70% to 90% of them were found once. The ten largest clones take up more than 0.009% of the sample. In addition, the sample was reused for a study of human thymus T cells.

Source material: thymocytes. These receptors were obtained from a boy under two years old with a congenital heart defect. Donor details come from another sample of the same person, matched by shared clones.

The rearrangement joins TRBV7-9 to TRBJ1-2; 12 bases map to TRBD1. The CDR3 contains 16 residues. Germline assignment: CDR1 SEHNR and CDR2 FQNEAQ (reference sequence). With 0 bases clipped from V and 8 bases from J, the junction kept 7 bases outside the gene matches. The CDR3, as DNA: TGTGCCAGCAGCTTAGCGGGGGACAGGGGGCGCGACGGCTACACCTTC. Its protein product is CASSLAGDRGRDGYTF. Drawing the rest from reference TRBV7-9 and TRBJ1-2, the complete variable domain is DTGVSQNPRHKITKRGQNVTFRCDPISEHNRLYWYRQTLGQGPEFLTYFQNEAQLEKSRLLSDRFSAERPKGSFSTLEIQRTEQGDSAMYLCASSLAGDRGRDGYTFGSGTRLTVV.

This rearrangement joins TRBV7-9 to TRBJ1-4, with TRBD1 matching over 10 bases. Germline CDR1 and CDR2: SEHNR and FQNEAQ (reference sequence). J lost 1 base, V lost 4 bases, and 12 bases had no gene match. The CDR3 spans 19 residues. The DNA for the CDR3 is TGTGCCAGCAGCTCAACCCACTGGGACAGGGGAAAAACTAATGAAAAACTGTTTTTT. Translating gives CASSSTHWDRGKTNEKLFF.

The rearrangement joins TRBV4-1 to TRBJ1-1, with TRBD1 matching 7 bases. The CDR3 runs 16 residues. The J segment lost 5 bases and the V segment lost 3 bases, leaving 12 bases of the junction unmatched. The V gene's germline CDR1 is MGHRA and CDR2 YSYEKL. CDR3 sequence: CASSHPPRTGGTEAFF. In nucleotides, the CDR3 is TGCGCCAGCAGCCACCCCCCTCGGACAGGCGGGACTGAAGCTTTCTTT.

This clone was seen a single time. An end of the junction differs from the germline gene, which may be a read error. Other DNA sequences from this sample encode an identical CDR3 as well. The gene calls are TRBV9 and TRBJ1-6; D not certain. CDR1 is SGDLS and CDR2 is YYNGEE in the germline V gene. The CDR3 sequence is 15 residues long. The CDR3 sequence is CASSVRGTYNSPLHF. The CDR3 coding sequence is TGTGCCAGCAGCGTACGGGGTACCTATAATTCCCCCCTCCACTTT.

The chain carries TRBV5-1 and TRBJ2-5; 9 bases match TRBD2. This CDR3 has 16 amino acids. V was clipped by 4 bases and J by 9 bases; unmatched bases: 16. Looked up from germline, CDR1 is SGHRS and CDR2 is YFSETQ. Here the CDR3 DNA reads TGCGCCAGCAGCACCTTCGGTAGCGGGGGCTCCGGGGCCCAGTACTTC. Translated, it gives CASSTFGSGGSGAQYF.

The CDR3 loop is CASSVVGGPFTDTQYF. The CDR3 DNA reads as TGTGCCAGCAGCGTAGTCGGGGGTCCTTTCACAGATACGCAGTATTTT. The chain couples TRBV9 to TRBJ2-3; TRBD2 is a possible D gene (6 bases). This CDR3 region has 16 residues. V was cut by 0 bases and J by 2 bases, with 13 bases left in between. Germline V CDR1 and CDR2: SGDLS, YYNGEE.

The genes are TRBV29-1 and TRBJ2-1; maybe TRBD1 (6 bases). There are 11 residues in the CDR3. V was shortened by 7 bases and J by 6 bases, with 10 bases between the two germline ends. The germline V gene has CDR1 SQVTM and CDR2 ANQGSEA. The chain's CDR3 is CSGQDRNEQFF. The CDR3, as DNA: TGCAGCGGACAGGACCGCAATGAGCAGTTCTTC.

The chain combines TRBV19 with TRBJ2-5; 13 bases agree with TRBD2. The germline V gene encodes CDR1 LNHDA and CDR2 SQIVND (reference sequence). The J segment lost 5 bases and the V segment lost 5 bases, leaving 8 bases of the junction unmatched. This CDR3 has 16 amino acids. The CDR3 DNA reads as TGTGCCAGTAGTGTCACTAGCGGGAGGGCCTTGGAGACCCAGTACTTC. As protein: CASSVTSGRALETQYF. The whole variable domain, remainder taken from reference TRBV19 and TRBJ2-5, is DGGITQSPKYLFRKEGQNVTLSCEQNLNHDAMYWYRQDPGQGLRLIYYSQIVNDFQKGDIAEGYSVSREKKESFPLTVTSAQKNPTAFYLCASSVTSGRALETQYFGPGTRLLVL.

In its sample, this clone was seen a few times. The chain couples TRBV2 to TRBJ1-6; weak D call: TRBD1 (6 bases). Germline values: CDR1 SNHLY, CDR2 FYNNEI. The CDR3 extends over 16 amino acids. Deletions cut 3 bases from V and 5 bases from J, with 14 bases between. Written as DNA, the CDR3 is TGTGCCAGCAGTGATTGGAGACAGGTTGATAATTCACCCCTCCACTTT. Its protein product is CASSDWRQVDNSPLHF.

This clone came up a few times. The V gene is TRBV2, the J gene TRBJ1-1; TRBD1 might be the D (6 bases). The CDR3 covers 11 residues. CDR1 SNHLY and CDR2 FYNNEI come from the germline V gene. The germline V and J ends were trimmed by 11 bases and 4 bases, with 11 bases remaining between them. CDR3 region: CAVIQGTEAFF. Written as DNA, the CDR3 is TGTGCCGTGATACAGGGCACTGAAGCTTTCTTT.

The chain joins TRBV15 to TRBJ2-5; 14 nucleotides match TRBD2. The V and J ends lost 1 base and 4 bases, in that order; junction bases with no gene match: 8. The V gene's germline CDR1 is LNHNV and CDR2 YYDKDF (reference sequence). The CDR3 contains 18 residues. CDR3 loop: CATSRGGRLAGGRETQYF. The CDR3 nucleotides read TGTGCCACCAGCAGAGGAGGGAGACTAGCGGGGGGGAGAGAGACCCAGTACTTC.

This chain connects TRBV9 to TRBJ2-2, with 8 positions matching TRBD2. The V gene end was trimmed by 0 bases and the J gene end by 0 bases; junction bases not matched to a gene: 25. Germline-derived CDR1 and CDR2 are SGDLS and YYNGEE. The length of the CDR3 is 24 residues. The CDR3: CASSVEVTQYILNSGETNTGELFF. The DNA of the CDR3 is TGTGCCAGCAGCGTAGAAGTCACCCAATATATCTTAAATAGCGGGGAAACGAACACCGGGGAGCTGTTTTTT.

V gene TRBV28 combines with J gene TRBJ1-2; no reliable D call. The germline V and J ends were trimmed by 5 bases and 1 base, with 2 bases remaining between them. The V gene's germline CDR1 is MDHEN and CDR2 SYDVKM. The CDR3 sequence is 11 residues long. In nucleotides, the CDR3 is TGTGCCAGCAGTCATAACTATGGCTACACCTTC. It is translated as CASSHNYGYTF.

The rearrangement joins TRBV19 to TRBJ2-6; possible D gene TRBD1, 5 bases. From germline, CDR1 is LNHDA and CDR2 SQIVND (reference sequence). Trimming removed 4 bases at V and 0 bases at J, with 10 bases between. This CDR3 region has 16 residues. The CDR3 protein is CASSTYRFSGANVLTF. CDR3 bases: TGTGCCAGTAGTACCTACAGGTTCTCTGGGGCCAACGTCCTGACTTTC.

The V call is TRBV10-2, the J call TRBJ1-5, with D perhaps matching TRBD1 (5 bases). Trimming removed 8 bases from V and 3 bases from J, with 11 bases in between. The germline gives CDR1 WSHSY, CDR2 SAAADI. The CDR3 loop spans 13 amino acids. CDR3 nucleotides: TGCGCCAGCGTGGGGGGTTTCAATCAGCCCCAGCATTTT. It codes for CASVGGFNQPQHF.

The rearrangement links TRBV7-2 to TRBJ2-5; 7 nucleotides line up with TRBD2. The CDR3 contains 16 residues. Germline assignment: CDR1 SGHTA and CDR2 FQGNSA. With 1 base clipped from V and 5 bases from J, the junction kept 10 bases outside the gene matches. The CDR3 protein is CASSLGLRGEGETQYF. CDR3 DNA sequence: TGTGCCAGCAGCTTAGGCCTCCGGGGGGAGGGGGAGACCCAGTACTTC.

The V call is TRBV6-5, the J call TRBJ2-7; the match to TRBD1 covers 8 bases. Trimming removed 0 bases from V and 5 bases from J; junction bases left unmatched: 6. This CDR3 has 15 residues. The V gene's germline CDR1 is MNHEY and CDR2 SVGAGI. The CDR3 DNA is TGTGCCAGCAGTTACTCCGGGACAGGCCCTCACGAGCAGTACTTC. Residues: CASSYSGTGPHEQYF.

The rearrangement links TRBV11-3 to TRBJ2-1; 7 bases map to TRBD2. In germline, CDR1 is SGHNT, CDR2 YENEEA. The CDR3 is 15 amino acids. J gave up 7 bases and V 4 bases, and 10 bases lay outside the gene matches. The CDR3 nucleotides are TGTGCCAGCAGCTCCGGACTAGTCGGGGATAATGAGCAGTTCTTC. Translation gives CASSSGLVGDNEQFF.

This chain links TRBV4-3 with TRBJ1-6; 9 nucleotides align to TRBD1. V gave up 1 base and J gave up 5 bases; unmatched junction bases: 3. Per the germline V gene, CDR1 is LGHNA and CDR2 is YSLEER. The CDR3 covers 16 residues. CDR3 in amino acids: CASSQVRTGDNSPLHF. The CDR3 DNA reads TGCGCCAGCAGCCAAGTGCGGACAGGGGATAATTCACCCCTCCACTTT.

This rearrangement joins TRBV6-5 to TRBJ2-7, with TRBD1 as a possible D gene (6 bases). Germline values: CDR1 MNHEY, CDR2 SVGAGI. Trimming left V 5 bases short and J 7 bases short, with 15 bases between. The CDR3 spans 13 residues. CDR3 amino acids: CASSLTQGAEQYF. The CDR3 DNA is TGTGCCAGCAGTCTGACACAGGGCGCTGAGCAGTACTTC.

About this clone: At one boundary the junction diverges from the germline segment, which might be a read error. Other DNA sequences from this sample encode an identical CDR3 as well. The gene calls are TRBV19 and TRBJ1-6, with TRBD1 matching over 7 bases. Looked up from germline, CDR1 is LNHDA and CDR2 is SQIVND (reference sequence). The CDR3 extends over 18 amino acids. The CDR3 sequence is CASSTTSDRFLDNSPLHF. The DNA for the CDR3 is TGTGCCAGTAGTACGACCTCGGACAGGTTTCTTGATAATTCCCCCCTCCACTTT. Together with reference TRBV19 and TRBJ1-6, the CDR3 gives the full variable domain: DGGITQSPKYLFRKEGQNVTLSCEQNLNHDAMYWYRQDPGQGLRLIYYSQIVNDFQKGDIAEGYSVSREKKESFPLTVTSAQKNPTAFYLCASSTTSDRFLDNSPLHFGNGTRLTVT.

The chain employs TRBV27 and TRBJ2-1; D gene ambiguous. CDR3 length: 13 amino acids. Germline V gene sequence: CDR1 MNHEY, CDR2 SMNVEV (reference sequence). Trimming stripped 2 bases from V and 8 bases from J, with 10 bases between. The chain's CDR3 is CASSLTPYDEQFF. Here the CDR3 DNA reads TGTGCCAGCAGTTTAACCCCCTATGATGAGCAGTTCTTC.

The chain employs TRBV28 and TRBJ2-4; 10 bases fit TRBD1. Trimming cost V 6 bases and J 8 bases; bases outside gene matches: 19. Germline assignment: CDR1 MDHEN and CDR2 SYDVKM. The CDR3 spans 18 residues. The CDR3 DNA reads as TGTGCCAGCAGCCCGACAGGGGGCGAGGGTTGGCGGGTTCACATTCAGTACTTC. Amino acid sequence: CASSPTGGEGWRVHIQYF.

This chain uses TRBV29-1 with TRBJ2-1, with TRBD1 matching over 7 bases. This CDR3 spans 15 amino acids. The germline CDR1 and CDR2 sequences are SQVTM and ANQGSEA. V trimming: 0 bases; J trimming: 5 bases; junction bases outside the gene matches: 7. The CDR3 nucleotides read TGCAGCGTTGAAGATCAAAATGGACAGGACAATGAGCAGTTCTTC. It encodes CSVEDQNGQDNEQFF.

The chain recombines TRBV4-3 with TRBJ2-3, with 11 bases fitting TRBD2. Germline V CDR1 and CDR2: LGHNA, YSLEER. V shed 0 bases, J shed 4 bases, and the junction held 9 bases outside the gene matches. CDR3 length: 18 residues. DNA of the CDR3: TGCGCCAGCAGCCAAGAGGTGAAGCTAGCGGGGGGCTCAGATACGCAGTATTTT. Residues: CASSQEVKLAGGSDTQYF.

The V call is TRBV20-1, the J call TRBJ1-2; TRBD1 is a possible D gene (5 bases). V gave up 6 bases and J gave up 5 bases, with 10 bases separating them. Germline V lookup: CDR1 DFQATT, CDR2 SNEGSKA (reference sequence). This CDR3 region has 11 residues. The CDR3 region is CSASGVYGYTF. CDR3 nucleotides: TGCAGTGCGTCGGGGGTATATGGCTACACCTTC.

This chain uses TRBV5-1 with TRBJ2-5, with D perhaps TRBD2 (5 bases). The germline V gene has CDR1 SGHRS and CDR2 YFSETQ. The CDR3 contains 15 residues. V was clipped by 0 bases and J by 0 bases, with 9 bases between them. For the CDR3, the DNA is TGCGCCAGCAGCTTGGGAGGGCAGAACCAAGAGACCCAGTACTTC. Its translation: CASSLGGQNQETQYF.

This rearrangement joins TRBV4-1 to TRBJ1-1, with D unresolved. Trimming removed 1 base at V and 0 bases at J, with 18 bases between. The CDR3 has 18 amino acids. CDR1 is MGHRA, CDR2 YSYEKL, per germline. The DNA of the CDR3 is TGCGCCAGCAGCCAAGTAATGATAACAGAGCCCATGAACACTGAAGCTTTCTTT. Translating it yields CASSQVMITEPMNTEAFF.

This clone was seen more than once but under ten times. This chain uses TRBV27 with TRBJ1-5; TRBD1 aligns across 7 bases. V dropped 3 bases and J dropped 3; count of bases not matched to a gene: 8. Germline V CDR1 and CDR2: MNHEY, SMNVEV (reference sequence). CDR3 length: 16 amino acids. Written as DNA, the CDR3 is TGTGCCAGCAGTTTTGAGGGACAGAACCCCAATCAGCCCCAGCATTTT. Its translation is CASSFEGQNPNQPQHF.